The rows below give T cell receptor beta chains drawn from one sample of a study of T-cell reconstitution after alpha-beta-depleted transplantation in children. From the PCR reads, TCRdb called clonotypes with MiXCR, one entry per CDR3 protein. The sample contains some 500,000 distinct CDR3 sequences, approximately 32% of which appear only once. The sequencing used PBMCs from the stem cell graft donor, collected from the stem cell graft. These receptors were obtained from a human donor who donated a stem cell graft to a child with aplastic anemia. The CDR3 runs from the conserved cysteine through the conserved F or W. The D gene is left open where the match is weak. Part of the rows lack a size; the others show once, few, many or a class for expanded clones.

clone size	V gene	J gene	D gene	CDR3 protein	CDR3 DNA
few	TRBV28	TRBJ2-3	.	CASRLESTDTQYF	TGTGCCAGCAGGCTAGAGAGCACAGATACGCAGTATTTT
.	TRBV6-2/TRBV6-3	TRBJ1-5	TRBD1	CASSPEVTRDRVRQPQHF	TGTGCCAGCAGTCCAGAGGTGACACGGGACAGGGTACGACAGCCCCAGCATTTT
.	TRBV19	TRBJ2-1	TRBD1	CASRGQGAYNEQFF	TGTGCCAGTCGGGGACAGGGGGCTTACAATGAGCAGTTCTTC
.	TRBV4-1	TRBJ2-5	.	CASSQDLASRGTQYF	TGCGCCAGCAGCCAAGATTTGGCTAGCAGAGGGACCCAGTACTTC
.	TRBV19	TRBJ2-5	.	CASRSVGAGETQYF	TGTGCCAGTAGGTCGGTCGGGGCGGGGGAGACCCAGTACTTC
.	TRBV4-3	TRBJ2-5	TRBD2	CASSQDWGGWETQYF	TGCGCCAGCAGCCAAGATTGGGGGGGTTGGGAGACCCAGTACTTC
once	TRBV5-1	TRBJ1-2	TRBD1	CASSPQRQGGGYGYTF	TGCGCCAGCAGCCCCCAAAGACAGGGGGGAGGCTATGGCTACACCTTC
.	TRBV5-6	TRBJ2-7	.	CASRDARLEQYF	TGTGCCAGCAGGGATGCCAGGCTCGAGCAGTACTTC
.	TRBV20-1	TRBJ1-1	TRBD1	CSASAGRTGGRTEAFF	TGCAGTGCTAGTGCCGGGAGGACAGGGGGCCGAACTGAAGCTTTCTTT
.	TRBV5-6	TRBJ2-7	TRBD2	CASSLGGSPHEQYF	TGTGCCAGCAGCTTGGGCGGGAGTCCCCACGAGCAGTACTTC
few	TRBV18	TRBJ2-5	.	CASSPRSAGSPETQYF	TGTGCCAGCTCACCAAGGAGTGCGGGATCGCCAGAGACCCAGTACTTC
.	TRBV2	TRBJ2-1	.	CASSEDRRANRQFF	TGTGCCAGCAGTGAAGATCGTCGAGCTAATAGGCAGTTCTTC
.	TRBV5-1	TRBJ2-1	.	CASSLDLGEQFF	TGCGCCAGCAGCTTGGATCTCGGAGAGCAGTTCTTC
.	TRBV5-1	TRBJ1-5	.	CASSSTWGGARQPQHF	TGCGCCAGCAGCTCGACGTGGGGTGGCGCGCGCCAGCCCCAGCATTTT
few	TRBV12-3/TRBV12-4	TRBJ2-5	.	CASSFRRSGLETQYF	TGTGCCAGCAGTTTTCGTCGTTCGGGGTTGGAGACCCAGTACTTC
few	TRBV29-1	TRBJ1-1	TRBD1	CSVGQGAGTEAFF	TGCAGCGTCGGACAGGGGGCGGGAACTGAAGCTTTCTTT
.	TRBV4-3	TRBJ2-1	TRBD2	CASSSGRAVEQFF	TGCGCCAGCAGTAGCGGGAGGGCTGTCGAGCAGTTCTTC
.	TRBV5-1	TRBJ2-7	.	CASSLGDREQYF	TGCGCCAGCAGCTTGGGGGATCGCGAGCAGTACTTC
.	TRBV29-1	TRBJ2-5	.	CSTRQQETQYF	TGCAGCACAAGACAGCAAGAGACCCAGTACTTC
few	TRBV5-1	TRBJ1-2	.	CASTLGGNYGYTF	TGCGCCAGCACCTTGGGCGGTAACTATGGCTACACCTTC
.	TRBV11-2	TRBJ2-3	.	CASSSTPGQITDTQYF	TGTGCCAGCAGTTCGACCCCGGGACAAATTACAGATACGCAGTATTTT
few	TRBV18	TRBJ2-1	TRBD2	CASSPRGLADEQFF	TGTGCCAGCTCACCACGAGGCCTAGCGGATGAGCAGTTCTTC
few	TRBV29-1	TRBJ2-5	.	CSVEDSGQGETQYF	TGCAGCGTTGAAGACTCCGGGCAGGGAGAGACCCAGTACTTC
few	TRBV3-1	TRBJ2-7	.	CASSQGSHEQYF	TGTGCCAGCAGCCAGGGATCCCACGAGCAGTACTTC
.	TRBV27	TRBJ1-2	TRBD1	CASSMTPGQAGYTF	TGTGCCAGCAGTATGACCCCGGGACAGGCTGGCTACACCTTC
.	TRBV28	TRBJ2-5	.	CASSLRLSVTETQYF	TGTGCCAGCAGTTTGAGGCTGTCAGTTACAGAGACCCAGTACTTC
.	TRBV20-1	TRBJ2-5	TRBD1	CSALTGRETQYF	TGCAGTGCTTTGACAGGGCGAGAGACCCAGTACTTC
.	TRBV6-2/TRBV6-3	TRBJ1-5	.	CASITVTATPNQPQHF	TGTGCCAGCATCACAGTGACAGCCACACCTAATCAGCCCCAGCATTTT
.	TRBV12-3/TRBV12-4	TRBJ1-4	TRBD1	CASSWGQAKGEKLFF	TGTGCCAGCAGCTGGGGACAGGCGAAGGGTGAAAAACTGTTTTTT
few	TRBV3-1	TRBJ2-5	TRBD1	CASSPFRTGGRETQYF	TGTGCCAGCAGCCCGTTCCGGACAGGGGGGCGAGAGACCCAGTACTTC
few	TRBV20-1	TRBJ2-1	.	CSASGLAALGEQFF	TGCAGTGCTAGTGGTCTGGCGGCTCTAGGTGAGCAGTTCTTC
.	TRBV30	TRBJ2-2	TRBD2	CAWSPGLASGELFF	TGTGCCTGGAGTCCGGGACTAGCGTCCGGGGAGCTGTTTTTT
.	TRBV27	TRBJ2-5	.	CASSILYQETQYF	TGTGCCAGCAGCATTTTGTACCAAGAGACCCAGTACTTC
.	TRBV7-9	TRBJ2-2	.	CASGSGQGELFF	TGTGCCAGCGGGTCAGGACAAGGGGAGCTGTTTTTT
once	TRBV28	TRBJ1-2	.	CASHGVLNTYYGYTF	TGTGCCAGCCACGGGGTGTTAAATACTTACTATGGCTACACCTTC
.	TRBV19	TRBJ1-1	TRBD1	CASSTGDRGVNTEAFF	TGTGCCAGTAGTACCGGGGACAGGGGGGTGAACACTGAAGCTTTCTTT
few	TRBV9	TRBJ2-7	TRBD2	CASSVSGRTSYEQYF	TGTGCCAGCAGCGTCAGCGGGAGGACGTCCTACGAGCAGTACTTC
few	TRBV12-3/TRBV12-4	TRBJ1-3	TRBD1	CASSPWDRGNTIYF	TGTGCCAGCAGCCCATGGGACAGAGGAAACACCATATATTTT
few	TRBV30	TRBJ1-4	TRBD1	CAWRGQVGEKLFF	TGTGCCTGGCGGGGACAGGTCGGAGAAAAACTGTTTTTT
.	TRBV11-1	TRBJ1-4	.	CASIPTGQGIKTNEKLFF	TGTGCCAGCATCCCGACCGGGCAGGGGATAAAAACTAATGAAAAACTGTTTTTT
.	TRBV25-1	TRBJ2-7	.	CASSESGLQTYEQYF	TGTGCCAGCAGTGAATCAGGCCTGCAAACCTACGAGCAGTACTTC
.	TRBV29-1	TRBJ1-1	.	CIVAKGTNTEAFF	TGCATCGTTGCTAAAGGGACTAACACTGAAGCTTTCTTT